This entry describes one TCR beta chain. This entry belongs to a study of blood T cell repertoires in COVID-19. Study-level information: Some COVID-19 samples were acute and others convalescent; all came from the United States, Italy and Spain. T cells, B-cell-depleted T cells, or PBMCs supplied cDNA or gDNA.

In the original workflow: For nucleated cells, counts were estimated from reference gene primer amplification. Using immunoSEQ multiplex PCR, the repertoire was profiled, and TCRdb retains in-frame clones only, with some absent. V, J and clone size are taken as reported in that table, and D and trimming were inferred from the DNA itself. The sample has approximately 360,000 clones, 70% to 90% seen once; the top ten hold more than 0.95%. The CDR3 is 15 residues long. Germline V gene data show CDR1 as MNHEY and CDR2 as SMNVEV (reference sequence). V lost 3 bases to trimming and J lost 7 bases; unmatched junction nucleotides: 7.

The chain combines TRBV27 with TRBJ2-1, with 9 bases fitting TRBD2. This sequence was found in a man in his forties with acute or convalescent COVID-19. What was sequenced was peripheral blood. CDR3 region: CASSFGREGWNEQFF. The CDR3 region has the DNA TGTGCCAGCAGTTTCGGGCGGGAGGGTTGGAATGAGCAGTTCTTC.